Each of the 27 T cell receptor beta chains below was sequenced from the same sample in a study of T cells in women clearing cervical HPV infection. Profiling relied on immunoSEQ multiplex PCR, and the TCRdb table lists in-frame clones only, not all of them. There are 25,000 to 35,000 clones in the sample, with approximately 22% held by the top ten. Specimen: blood buffy coat. These receptors were obtained from a woman between 18 and 75 years old with a cervical HPV16 infection that either progressed to CIN3+ or cleared (not recorded which).

With respect to this clone: The read is 3 residues too short to cover the CDR3 end, so that end is filled in from the germline J gene. The V gene is TRBV6-1, the J gene TRBJ1-1; D might be TRBD1 (6 bases). Germline CDR1 and CDR2: MNHNS and SASEGT. The CDR3 has 15 amino acids. The V end was cut by 2 bases, the J end by 6 bases, with 16 bases between. The CDR3 DNA, read in part, is TGTGCCAGCAGTGAACGGACAGCCAGCACGGCTGAA. Translating it yields CASSERTASTAE. The full CDR3 is CASSERTASTAEAFF.

Of note for this clone: The read comes to an end 3 residues before the CDR3 does, leaving the germline J gene to fill in the end. This chain uses TRBV7-9 with TRBJ1-5; 9 nucleotides line up with TRBD1. This CDR3 contains 14 residues. V was pared by 5 bases and J by 4 bases, with 3 bases of the junction left unmatched. The V gene's germline CDR1 is SEHNR and CDR2 FQNEAQ (reference sequence). The CDR3 sequence: CASSDGTGNQPQHF. The CDR3 bases that were read are TGTGCCAGCAGCGACGGGACAGGGAATCAGCCC.

To note about this clone: The read ends 3 residues early relative to the CDR3; the germline J gene fills the gap. The genes are TRBV11-2 and TRBJ2-3; 7 nucleotides match TRBD2. The germline V gene has CDR1 SGHAT and CDR2 FQNNGV. The CDR3 runs 13 residues. Incomplete CDR3 DNA: TGTGCCAGCACCTGGGGGGGGGACTACACG. Translation: CASTWGGDYT. The full CDR3 is CASTWGGDYTQYF.

Points on this clone: Read sequence stops 3 residues before the CDR3 end, and the germline J gene provides the missing end. The rearrangement uses TRBV19 and TRBJ2-1; TRBD2 agrees at 12 bases. The CDR3 has 15 residues. V shed 7 bases and J 2 bases; nucleotides not matched to a gene: 3. Germline CDR1 is LNHDA and CDR2 is SQIVND (reference sequence). CDR3 DNA (partial): TGTGCCAGTACCGCTAGCGGGGGGGCCTACAATGAG. It codes for CASTASGGAYNE. The whole CDR3 region reads CASTASGGAYNEQFF.

Turning to this clone: The read stops 3 residues short of the end of the CDR3; the missing end is completed from the germline J gene. The gene calls are TRBV29-1 and TRBJ2-1; the D gene is possibly TRBD1 (5 bases). Germline assignment: CDR1 SQVTM and CDR2 ANQGSEA. The length of the CDR3 is 13 residues. The V end lost 5 bases, the J end lost 6 bases, and 14 bases lay between the germline ends. The part of the CDR3 DNA that was read is TGCAGCGTTCTGTGGGTCAGGGTCAATGAG. Amino acid sequence: CSVLWVRVNE. The full CDR3 protein is CSVLWVRVNEQFF.

Comment on this clone: The CDR3 end lies 3 residues beyond the end of the read and is filled in from the germline J gene. V and J are TRBV29-1 and TRBJ2-7; maybe TRBD1 (5 bases). Germline loops: CDR1 SQVTM, CDR2 ANQGSEA. The CDR3 consists of 12 residues. Trimming removed 4 bases at V and 1 base at J, with 8 bases between. CDR3 DNA, as far as it was read: TGCAGCGTTGGGGGCGGATCCTACGAG. It translates to CSVGGGSYE. The CDR3 in full is CSVGGGSYEQYF.

Comment on this clone: With the read ending 3 residues before the CDR3 end, the germline J gene is used to fill in that end. The gene calls are TRBV7-3 and TRBJ2-1; the match to TRBD2 covers 8 bases. V trimming: 4 bases; J trimming: 7 bases; junction bases outside the gene matches: 9. Per germline, CDR1 SGHTA and CDR2 FQGTGA. The CDR3 covers 15 residues. The sequenced part of the CDR3 DNA is TGTGCCAGCAGCTCGGGACTAGTTGGGAGGAATGAG. Residues: CASSSGLVGRNE. The CDR3 in its entirety is CASSSGLVGRNEQFF.

A remark on this clone: The read ends 3 residues early relative to the CDR3; the germline J gene fills the gap. The chain couples TRBV29-1 to TRBJ1-2; 8 nucleotides align to TRBD1. Trimming at V came to 3 bases and at J to 6 bases, leaving 3 bases not matched to a gene. The CDR3 has 12 residues. Germline V CDR1 and CDR2: SQVTM, ANQGSEA. Here the CDR3 reads CSVDRGLDGYTF. The part of the CDR3 DNA that was read is TGCAGCGTTGACAGGGGGCTCGATGGC. Full variable domain (missing parts from reference TRBV29-1 and TRBJ1-2): SAVISQKPSRDICQRGTSLTIQCQVDSQVTMMFWYRQQPGQSLTLIATANQGSEATYESGFVIDKFPISRPNLTFSTLTVSNMSPEDSSIYLCSVDRGLDGYTFGSGTRLTVV.

The CDR3 bases that were read are TGTGCCAGCAGTGCACCCCAGGAGGGACAGGATGGC. It yields the protein CASSAPQEGQDG. The whole CDR3 region reads CASSAPQEGQDGYTF. The gene calls are TRBV6-1 and TRBJ1-2, with TRBD1 matching 8 bases. The observed sequence ends 3 residues before the CDR3 terminus, with the missing tail filled in from the germline J gene. J was trimmed by 6 bases and V by 4 bases; bases with no gene match: 10. Looked up from germline, CDR1 is MNHNS and CDR2 is SASEGT. The CDR3 contains 15 residues.

In the case of this clone: The observed sequence ends 3 residues before the CDR3 terminus, with the missing tail filled in from the germline J gene. V is TRBV19 and J is TRBJ1-4, with D possibly matching TRBD1 (6 bases). The germline V and J ends were trimmed by 7 bases and 6 bases, with 24 bases remaining between them. Germline V CDR1 and CDR2: LNHDA, SQIVND (reference sequence). The CDR3 loop spans 17 amino acids. CDR3 in amino acids: CASKVNTGTPGYEKLFF. Partial CDR3 DNA: TGTGCCAGTAAGGTCAACACCGGGACACCGGGCTATGAAAAA.

Points on this clone: Sequencing ends 3 residues short of the CDR3 end; the germline J gene provides the rest. The V gene is TRBV7-3, the J gene TRBJ2-1; 12 bases fit TRBD2. The V gene end was trimmed by 6 bases and the J gene end by 5 bases; junction bases not matched to a gene: 5. CDR1 SGHTA and CDR2 FQGTGA come from the germline V gene. There are 15 residues in the CDR3. The CDR3 protein is CASRSSGRAHNEQFF. The DNA read from the CDR3 is TGTGCCAGCAGGTCTAGCGGGAGGGCCCACAATGAG.

Worth noting for this clone: The read falls 3 residues short of the CDR3 end, and the missing part is taken from the germline J gene. This chain connects TRBV30 to TRBJ2-2, with 7 bases identical to TRBD2. V shed 1 base and J 4 bases; nucleotides not matched to a gene: 12. This CDR3 region has 17 residues. The germline V gene has CDR1 GTSNPN and CDR2 SVGIG (reference sequence). CDR3 amino acids: CAWSGLAAGWVTGELFF. CDR3 bases read: TGTGCCTGGAGTGGCCTAGCGGCCGGGTGGGTCACCGGGGAG.

A note on this clone: The sequenced fragment ends 3 residues before the CDR3 boundary, so the rest is inferred from the germline J gene. The chain uses TRBV6-1 and TRBJ2-3, with D tentatively TRBD2 (7 bases). Deletions cut 2 bases from V and 0 bases from J, with 18 bases between. Germline assignment: CDR1 MNHNS and CDR2 SASEGT. The CDR3 loop spans 18 amino acids. This CDR3 reads CASSEFWGGGTSTDTQYF. CDR3 DNA, as far as it was read: TGTGCCAGCAGTGAATTTTGGGGGGGCGGGACCAGCACAGATACG.

On this clone: The read stops 3 residues short of the end of the CDR3; the missing end is completed from the germline J gene. This rearrangement joins TRBV20-1 to TRBJ2-3; D is possibly TRBD2 (6 bases). CDR1 DFQATT and CDR2 SNEGSKA come from the germline V gene (reference sequence). The V end was cut by 3 bases, the J end by 1 base, with 14 bases between. The CDR3 spans 15 residues. CDR3 in amino acids: CSASLGGAGTDTQYF. CDR3 DNA (partial): TGCAGTGCTAGCTTGGGGGGAGCAGGCACAGATACG.

With regard to this clone: The read comes to an end 3 residues before the CDR3 does, leaving the germline J gene to fill in the end. The chain carries TRBV19 and TRBJ1-5; 7 bases line up with TRBD1. The CDR3 runs 14 residues. CDR1 and CDR2 from the germline V gene are LNHDA and SQIVND (reference sequence). V was clipped by 1 base and J by 5 bases; unmatched bases: 2. Partial CDR3 DNA: TGTGCCAGTAGTATAGGGGACAGATATCAGCCC. It yields the protein CASSIGDRYQP. The complete CDR3 sequence is CASSIGDRYQPQHF.

With regard to this clone: The sequence runs out 3 residues before the end of the CDR3; the remainder is reconstructed from the germline J gene. V is TRBV18 and J is TRBJ1-1; TRBD1 is a possible D gene (5 bases). From germline, CDR1 is KGHSH and CDR2 LQKENI. The CDR3 contains 15 residues. CDR3 region: CASSPRTVQGDLAFF. CDR3 bases read: TGTGCCAGCTCACCTCGGACGGTTCAGGGCGATCTA.

A note on this clone: The observed sequence ends 3 residues before the CDR3 terminus, with the missing tail filled in from the germline J gene. V and J are TRBV7-6 and TRBJ1-6; possibly TRBD1 for D (6 bases). Looked up from germline, CDR1 is SGHVS and CDR2 is FNYEAQ. Trimming shortened V by 4 bases and J by 2 bases, and 9 bases separated the two germline ends. This CDR3 is built from 15 residues. The CDR3 loop is CASSSGEAYNSPLHF. The covered CDR3 bases are TGTGCCAGCAGCTCAGGGGAGGCCTATAATTCACCC.

For this clone: The missing CDR3 end, 3 residues past where the read stops, is filled in from the germline J gene. This rearrangement joins TRBV7-7 to TRBJ1-1; TRBD1 matches 9 bases. The CDR3 has 14 amino acids. The germline V gene has CDR1 SSHAT and CDR2 FNYEAQ (reference sequence). This chain's CDR3 is CASSTGTGSYEAFF. The CDR3 bases that were read are TGTGCCAGCAGCACCGGGACAGGGTCCTACGAG.

About this clone itself: Read coverage stops 3 residues before the CDR3 terminus; the germline J gene supplies the remainder. This chain connects TRBV30 to TRBJ1-2; tentative D call: TRBD1 (5 bases). The CDR3 runs to 22 residues. Germline CDR1 is GTSNPN and CDR2 is SVGIG (reference sequence). CDR3 bases read: TGTGCCTGGAGTACACTCAGATCCCGGGAAGGGTGGGGCCTGATTTCGGGGGTCGGC. Amino acids: CAWSTLRSREGWGLISGVG. The full CDR3 sequence reads CAWSTLRSREGWGLISGVGYTF.

Comment on this clone: The CDR3 end lies 3 residues beyond the end of the read and is filled in from the germline J gene. V gene TRBV19 combines with J gene TRBJ2-3; D ambiguous. The CDR3 consists of 13 residues. Germline V gene lookup returns CDR1 LNHDA and CDR2 SQIVND (reference sequence). The part of the CDR3 DNA that was read is TGTGCCAGTAGTATGGGTCTGGAACAGCCG. Protein product: CASSMGLEQP. The entire CDR3 protein is CASSMGLEQPQYF. The full variable domain, with the rest looked up from reference TRBV19 and TRBJ2-3, is DGGITQSPKYLFRKEGQNVTLSCEQNLNHDAMYWYRQDPGQGLRLIYYSQIVNDFQKGDIAEGYSVSREKKESFPLTVTSAQKNPTAFYLCASSMGLEQPQYFGPGTRLTVL.

Concerning this clone: The read ends 3 residues before the CDR3 terminus; that terminus is restored from the germline J gene. This chain links TRBV2 with TRBJ2-2; D might be TRBD1 (6 bases). This CDR3 is 14 amino acids long. CDR1 and CDR2 from the germline V gene are SNHLY and FYNNEI. Incomplete CDR3 DNA: TGTGCCAGCAGAGACAGGTCGAATAATGAAAAG. Translation: CASRDRSNNEK. The full CDR3 protein reads CASRDRSNNEKLFF.

Regarding this clone: The read stops 3 residues short of the end of the CDR3; the missing end is completed from the germline J gene. The rearrangement joins TRBV5-6 to TRBJ1-2; D remains unclear. CDR1 and CDR2 (germline): SGHDT, YYEEEE. Trimming stripped 4 bases from V and 3 bases from J, with 13 bases between. This CDR3 has 14 residues. The CDR3 DNA, read in part, is TGTGCCAGCAGCCCACGGGCGGACTACTATGGC. Its translation is CASSPRADYYG. The CDR3 as a whole reads CASSPRADYYGYTF.

Comment on this clone: The read comes to an end 3 residues before the CDR3 does, leaving the germline J gene to fill in the end. The rearrangement joins TRBV10-1 to TRBJ1-2; tentative D call: TRBD1 (6 bases). This CDR3 spans 16 amino acids. Germline V gene sequence: CDR1 WNHNN, CDR2 SYGVQD (reference sequence). The DNA read from the CDR3 is TGCGCCAGCATGGGGGGGCCGGCTGGGGTTTTTCTATTC. Encoded protein: CASMGGPAGVFLF. The complete CDR3 protein is CASMGGPAGVFLFYTF.

Comment on this clone: Coverage ceases 3 residues before the CDR3 finishes, and the germline J gene fills in the end. This chain links TRBV6-1 with TRBJ1-5, with D maybe TRBD1 (5 bases). Germline CDR1 MNHNS, CDR2 SASEGT. V was pared by 3 bases and J by 1 base, with 7 bases between. The CDR3 loop spans 14 amino acids. The part of the CDR3 DNA that was read is TGTGCCAGCAGTGAGAACAGGAGCAATCAGCCC. This translates into CASSENRSNQP. The full CDR3 reads CASSENRSNQPQHF.

As regards this clone: The CDR3 extends 3 residues past the end of the read, so its final part is completed from the germline J gene. The rearrangement uses TRBV19 and TRBJ2-3; 11 nucleotides align to TRBD2. V shed 5 bases and J 6 bases; nucleotides not matched to a gene: 7. The CDR3 runs to 15 residues. Germline lookup yields CDR1 LNHDA and CDR2 SQIVND (reference sequence). The sequenced CDR3 bases are TGTGCCAGTAGTCCACGACTAGCGGGGAGGGATACG. Its protein is CASSPRLAGRDT. The full-length CDR3 reads as CASSPRLAGRDTQYF.

Concerning this clone: The CDR3 extends 3 residues past the end of the read, so its final part is completed from the germline J gene. This chain uses TRBV10-1 with TRBJ2-1; D may be TRBD1 (6 bases). CDR3 length equals 13 residues. V lost 3 bases, J lost 9 bases, and 12 bases lay in between. CDR1 is WNHNN and CDR2 is SYGVQD in the germline V gene (reference sequence). CDR3 in amino acids: CASSDPPRGEQFF. Incomplete CDR3 DNA: TGCGCCAGCAGTGACCCACCCAGGGGTGAG.

A note on this clone: Read data end 3 residues before the CDR3 end; the end is taken from the germline J gene. The rearrangement uses TRBV9 and TRBJ2-7; D is unresolved. This CDR3 spans 16 amino acids. Germline CDR1 and CDR2: SGDLS and YYNGEE. The V gene lost 0 bases and the J gene lost 3 bases, with 16 bases spanning the gap. CDR3 DNA (partial): TGTGCCAGCAGCGTAGGGCAGGATCTTTTTTTCTACGAG. It is translated as CASSVGQDLFFYE. The entire CDR3 is CASSVGQDLFFYEQYF.